What follows describes a single TCR beta chain. Its cognate antigen is unknown. This sample was taken from a study of long-term antiretroviral therapy in people with HIV. Looking at the study overall: Collection of the earliest samples took place about a decade ahead of the 2015 immediate-ART recommendation.

Trimming removed 6 bases at V and 4 bases at J, with 12 bases between. Germline CDR1 is MNHEY and CDR2 is SVGAGI. The CDR3 contains 13 residues. Study observations and caveats: Drawn between the mid-2000s and the late 2010s, the blood was possibly obtained under older ART regimens. Repertoires looked antigen-experienced, with only a slight naive shift after ART.

The authors ran the immunoSEQ assay, v3.0, at survey level. Produced via immunoSEQ multiplex PCR; TCRdb's table is partial and in-frame only. The sample records under 40,000 clones, roughly four fifths being singletons. The V call is TRBV6-5, the J call TRBJ1-2; a possible D gene is TRBD1 (5 bases). The receptor comes from a man aged 18 to 29 with HIV. The sequences come from unsorted PBMCs, collected 0.3 years after starting antiretroviral therapy. The CDR3: CASSLGPSYGYTF. The CDR3, as DNA: TGTGCCAGCAGCCTGGGACCATCCTATGGCTACACCTTC.